This entry lists 25 T cell receptor beta chains sequenced from one sample in a study of blood T cells in healthy people across ages. Through a sample-barcoded 5' primer and a J-beta primer mix, a second PCR was run for about 6 to 12 cycles. Each CDR3 protein is one row after TCRdb ran MiXCR on the 5' RACE reads. The sample contains 1.5 million to 2 million distinct CDR3 sequences, 49% of which appear only once. Sample: blood. The receptors come from a woman between 40 and 55 years old in good health.

The CDR3 region is CSVEPTTSGGSDEQYF. CDR3 nucleotide sequence: TGCAGCGTTGAGCCCACGACTAGCGGGGGTTCCGACGAGCAGTACTTC. V usage is TRBV29-1 and J usage is TRBJ2-7; 12 positions match TRBD2. CDR1 is SQVTM, CDR2 ANQGSEA, per germline. The CDR3 contains 16 residues. With V trimmed by 3 bases and J by 5 bases, 11 bases remained unmatched.

This chain joins TRBV3-1 and TRBJ2-4; either TRBD1 or TRBD2 may fit D (6 bases each). Germline CDR1 and CDR2: LGHDT and YNNKEL (reference sequence). V lost 0 bases, J lost 0 bases, and 12 bases lay in between. CDR3 length: 17 residues. CDR3: CASSQERRGIAKNIQYF. The CDR3 coding sequence is TGTGCCAGCAGCCAAGAAAGGAGGGGGATAGCCAAAAACATTCAGTACTTC. Supplemented by reference TRBV3-1 and TRBJ2-4, the full variable domain reads DTAVSQTPKYLVTQMGNDKSIKCEQNLGHDTMYWYKQDSKKFLKIMFSYNNKELIINETVPNRFSPKSPDKAHLNLHINSLELGDSAVYFCASSQERRGIAKNIQYFGAGTRLSVL.

V gene TRBV12-3 or TRBV12-4 combines with J gene TRBJ1-1, with a possible D match to TRBD1 (5 bases). The CDR3 runs 15 residues. Trimming took off 3 bases at V and 0 bases at J, with 11 bases between the two ends. Here the CDR3 DNA reads TGTGCCAGCAGTTTCTCCGCAGGGATGAACACTGAAGCTTTCTTT. It encodes CASSFSAGMNTEAFF.

V and J are TRBV18 and TRBJ2-3, with 9 bases lining up with TRBD2. Germline V gives CDR1 KGHSH, CDR2 LQKENI. The CDR3 sequence is 17 residues long. Trimming removed 1 base from V and 2 bases from J; junction bases left unmatched: 7. DNA for the CDR3: TGTGCCAGCTCACCACGGTCGCTAGCGGGGACCACAGATACGCAGTATTTT. Translated: CASSPRSLAGTTDTQYF.

This clonotype was seen only a few times. V gene TRBV6-2 or TRBV6-3 combines with J gene TRBJ2-6; D is uncertain. This CDR3 has 14 amino acids. Trimming removed 6 bases at V and 2 bases at J, with 8 bases between. From germline, CDR1 is MNHEY and CDR2 SVGEGT. CDR3 DNA: TGTGCCAGCAGGGGCACCCCTGGGGCCAACGTCCTGACTTTC. Its translation: CASRGTPGANVLTF.

Only one count was recorded for this clonotype. The gene calls are TRBV12-3 or TRBV12-4 and TRBJ2-1, with 9 nucleotides matching TRBD2. V dropped 6 bases and J dropped 1; count of bases not matched to a gene: 7. CDR3 length equals 16 residues. The chain's CDR3 is CASSRGGAISYNEQFF. CDR3 sequence (DNA): TGTGCCAGCAGCCGCGGGGGGGCTATATCCTACAATGAGCAGTTCTTC.

Comment on this clonotype: One base away lies a much larger clone, so this may be a sequencing read error. This chain joins TRBV12-3 or TRBV12-4 and TRBJ2-5; D could derive from TRBD1 or TRBD2 (5 bases each). The ends were cut back, 2 bases at V and 11 bases at J, with 12 bases in the middle. The CDR3 has 12 residues. The CDR3 DNA reads as TGTGCCAGCAGTTTAATCGGCAGGGAGCAGTACTTC. This sequence encodes CASSLIGREQYF.

The chain carries TRBV19 and TRBJ2-3; 9 nucleotides align to TRBD2. V was clipped by 8 bases and J by 8 bases; unmatched bases: 5. The CDR3 is 12 amino acids. The germline CDR1 and CDR2 sequences are LNHDA and SQIVND (reference sequence). The DNA of the CDR3 is TGTGCCAGTGGAAGCGGGGGGCCTACGCAGTATTTT. Translating it yields CASGSGGPTQYF.

This clonotype has only a few counts. The V and J genes are TRBV29-1 and TRBJ2-7, with 7 bases fitting TRBD1. This CDR3 has 16 residues. The V and J ends lost 3 bases and 2 bases, in that order; junction bases with no gene match: 13. Germline V CDR1 and CDR2: SQVTM, ANQGSEA. The CDR3 DNA follows: TGCAGCGTTGAGATCCGGGATACAGGGGCTCCCTACGAGCAGTACTTC. This encodes CSVEIRDTGAPYEQYF.

This chain joins TRBV7-9 and TRBJ2-7; D not resolved. CDR1 SEHNR and CDR2 FQNEAQ come from the germline V gene (reference sequence). CDR3 length equals 12 residues. The germline V and J ends were trimmed by 4 bases and 3 bases, with 7 bases remaining between them. CDR3 bases: TGTGCCAGCAGCTCAACAGTCTACGAGCAGTACTTC. It is translated as CASSSTVYEQYF.

This clonotype was observed a few times. The chain couples TRBV7-2 to TRBJ2-7; the D is unclear. Germline CDR1 and CDR2: SGHTA and FQGNSA. V lost 4 bases and J lost 7, with 8 bases in between. This CDR3 has 11 residues. DNA of the CDR3: TGTGCCAGCAGCTCCTATGGAGAGCAGTACTTC. The encoded protein is CASSSYGEQYF.

This clonotype was counted between two and nine times. V is TRBV4-3 and J is TRBJ2-7; 7 nucleotides agree with TRBD1. Germline V CDR1 and CDR2: LGHNA, YSLEER. V lost 0 bases to trimming and J lost 5 bases; unmatched junction nucleotides: 7. CDR3 length: 15 amino acids. Here the CDR3 reads CASSQERQGFHEQYF. As DNA, the CDR3 is TGCGCCAGCAGCCAAGAGCGACAGGGTTTTCACGAGCAGTACTTC.

This rearrangement joins TRBV4-3 to TRBJ1-2; no reliable D call. The V gene's germline CDR1 is LGHNA and CDR2 YSLEER. Between the trimmed V and J ends, which lost 0 bases and 4 bases, there was a span of 9 bases. The CDR3 has 14 residues. The CDR3 nucleotides are TGCGCCAGCAGCCAAGATTGGAGGACCTATGGCTACACCTTC. This encodes CASSQDWRTYGYTF.

As concerns this clonotype: This may arise from a read error, as a much more abundant clone is one base away. The V call is TRBV20-1, the J call TRBJ2-5; D gene ambiguous. With the DNA end fitting TRBJ2-7 better, the J assignment may be wrong. This CDR3 has 11 amino acids. Germline V gene lookup returns CDR1 DFQATT and CDR2 SNEGSKA (reference sequence). CDR3 protein: CSARDQGEQYF. The CDR3 nucleotides are TGCAGTGCTAGAGATCAAGGCGAGCAGTACTTC.

The rearrangement links TRBV7-2 to TRBJ1-2, with a possible D match to TRBD1 (6 bases). Germline CDR1 is SGHTA and CDR2 is FQGNSA. Trimming stripped 5 bases from V and 0 bases from J, with 13 bases between. The CDR3 has 15 amino acids. CDR3 region: CASSIWTASNYGYTF. In nucleotides, the CDR3 is TGTGCCAGCAGCATTTGGACAGCCTCTAACTATGGCTACACCTTC.

The CDR3 region has the DNA TGCGCCAGCAGCCCCCAAGGGGACAGGGGAGGGGAGACCCAGTACTTC. Its translation: CASSPQGDRGGETQYF. The V gene is TRBV4-1, the J gene TRBJ2-5; 10 positions match TRBD1. The CDR3 length is 16 residues. Germline V CDR1 and CDR2: MGHRA, YSYEKL. V shed 4 bases, J shed 5 bases, and the junction held 10 bases outside the gene matches.

There are a few counts of this clonotype. The chain employs TRBV7-2 and TRBJ2-3; 8 bases are shared with TRBD1. The V gene's germline CDR1 is SGHTA and CDR2 FQGNSA. This CDR3 has 16 amino acids. The trim removed 5 bases at V and 2 bases at J, leaving 9 bases unmatched. This CDR3 is CASSATGTGDTDTQYF. DNA for the CDR3: TGTGCCAGCAGCGCAACCGGGACAGGAGACACAGATACGCAGTATTTT.

A few counts support this clonotype. The rearrangement joins TRBV15 to TRBJ1-2, with D hard to call. The CDR3 contains 15 residues. With 4 bases removed from V and 8 bases from J, the gap between germline ends came to 20 bases. CDR1 is LNHNV, CDR2 YYDKDF, per germline (reference sequence). The CDR3 region is CATSTDLVNTGGYTF. The CDR3 DNA sequence: TGTGCCACCAGCACAGACCTCGTTAATACGGGGGGCTACACCTTC.

The V call is TRBV3-1, the J call TRBJ2-5; D possibly corresponds to TRBD1 (5 bases). V gave up 2 bases and J gave up 11 bases, with 18 bases separating them. CDR3 length: 14 residues. Per germline, CDR1 LGHDT and CDR2 YNNKEL (reference sequence). In DNA, the CDR3 is TGTGCCAGCAGCCAATCAGGGTTGGTCAATGAGCAGTACTTC. Amino acids: CASSQSGLVNEQYF.

This clonotype was counted a few times. This rearrangement joins TRBV28 to TRBJ2-7; D is possibly TRBD1 or TRBD2 (5 bases each). CDR1 is MDHEN, CDR2 SYDVKM, per germline. The V gene lost 7 bases and the J gene lost 2 bases, with 18 bases spanning the gap. The CDR3 runs 15 residues. CDR3: CASNPPGTATYEQYF. CDR3 nucleotide sequence: TGTGCCAGCAATCCTCCCGGGACGGCGACCTACGAGCAGTACTTC.

The chain links TRBV7-2 to TRBJ2-7, with TRBD2 matching over 16 bases. The CDR3 runs 16 residues. Trimming took 4 bases from V and 11 from J; bases not matched to a gene: 11. Germline-derived CDR1 and CDR2 are SGHTA and FQGNSA. CDR3 nucleotide sequence: TGTGCCAGCAGCTCCGGGACTAGCGGGGGGGCCTATAAGGAGTACTTC. Its translation: CASSSGTSGGAYKEYF.

The chain recombines TRBV28 with TRBJ2-5; D is ambiguous. CDR3 length: 14 residues. Germline CDR1 MDHEN, CDR2 SYDVKM. Trimming left V 5 bases short and J 2 bases short, with 12 bases between. The CDR3 spells CASSAKLRQETQYF. The CDR3 coding sequence is TGTGCCAGCAGTGCCAAACTCCGACAAGAGACCCAGTACTTC.

This clonotype has a handful of counts. The rearrangement uses TRBV11-2 and TRBJ2-4; the D is unclear. The CDR3 loop spans 12 amino acids. In germline, CDR1 is SGHAT, CDR2 FQNNGV. Trimming left V 2 bases short and J 9 bases short, with 8 bases between. The DNA for the CDR3 is TGTGCCAGCAGCTTATCTTCGCCCATTCAGTACTTC. As protein: CASSLSSPIQYF. The variable domain in full, with the rest retrieved from reference TRBV11-2 and TRBJ2-4, is EAGVAQSPRYKIIEKRQSVAFWCNPISGHATLYWYQQILGQGPKLLIQFQNNGVVDDSQLPKDRFSAERLKGVDSTLKIQPAKLEDSAVYLCASSLSSPIQYFGAGTRLSVL.

This clonotype was counted only a few times. V gene TRBV29-1 combines with J gene TRBJ2-3; TRBD2 agrees at 11 bases. This CDR3 spans 14 amino acids. CDR1 and CDR2 from the germline V gene are SQVTM and ANQGSEA. Trimming at V came to 7 bases and at J to 3 bases, leaving 6 bases not matched to a gene. The CDR3 sequence: CSGRTSGQTDTQYF. The CDR3 coding sequence is TGCAGCGGCAGGACTAGCGGGCAGACAGATACGCAGTATTTT.

The J gene is TRBJ1-5, the V gene TRBV12-3 or TRBV12-4, with unresolved D. The CDR3 runs to 15 residues. The V end lost 3 bases, the J end lost 6 bases, and 15 bases lay between the germline ends. The DNA for the CDR3 is TGTGCCAGCAGTTTGGACGGGAGGGATGGTCAGCCCCAGCATTTT. This codes for CASSLDGRDGQPQHF.